The entry that follows covers one T cell receptor (beta chain) sequence. This clonotype was found a few times. Which antigen it targets is not known. Per-nucleotide qualities are absent, and no much larger clonotype sits a single base away. The source of the sample is a study of low-dose radiotherapy and immunotherapy resistance in tumors (dated by TCRdb to 2022 to 2024). For the study in its entirety: Patients in Cohort 1 were given 0.5 Gy per fraction every 2 weeks, and the prescribed total PTV dose was 6.5 Gy. In Cohort 2, 1 Gy per fraction was delivered every two weeks, for a total of 13 Gy over 26 weeks. Patients were given nivolumab as a 240 mg flat dose every two weeks and ipilimumab at 1 mg/kg every six weeks, with both drugs delivered intravenously. Cyclophosphamide 200 mg/m2 was administered intravenously every two weeks, one day before each radiation and immunotherapy administration. Starting on cycle 1 day 1, patients took 300 mg of aspirin by mouth once a day for four cycles. No randomization into treatment groups was done for the people taking part in the trial. Eight patients were included in the translational analysis, namely three from the first dose cohort plus the first five from the second dose cohort.

What the time point label conveys for this sample: before trial treatment. The donors came from RACIN, which was a single-arm phase I dose-escalation trial that paired nivolumab and ipilimumab with aspirin, low-dose cyclophosphamide and low-dose radiotherapy. Patients with advanced, TIL-negative solid tumors were considered eligible. The germline V gene yields ENHRY for CDR1 and SYGVKD for CDR2. The V and J ends are trimmed by 5 bases and 3 bases, leaving 5 bases between them. Reading from cysteine to phenylalanine, the CDR3 counts 12 amino acids. Only CDR3 DNA remains: 36 bases, in frame from the first base. For sequencing, an Illumina HiSeq 2500 was employed. To make first-strand cDNA, Superscript III was used along with a set of TRAV- and TRBV-specific primers so that both the TCRalpha and TCRbeta chains were covered. TCRs were amplified with Phusion for 20 PCR cycles, with a constant-region primer paired with the adapter attached to the V primers. The MessageAmp II aRNA Amplification Kit was used to amplify the isolated mRNA, with in vitro transcription run for 16 hours at 37 degrees C. The Dynabeads mRNA DIRECT Purification Kit was used to isolate mRNA for TCR sequencing. A second roughly 25-cycle Phusion PCR added indexed Illumina adapters, and products were purified with AMPure XP beads. The paper's data handling went like this. Using custom Perl scripts, TCR sequences encoding the same protein were pooled, out-of-frame sequences were removed, and the abundance of each clonotype was computed. TCR sequences supported by only a single read were excluded from analysis. The metrics used to describe the repertoires included Shannon entropy, Gini index, clonality, richness, and the frequency of TCRs shared between repertoires. The public reads were reanalyzed by TCRdb: fastp trimming at Q25, MiXCR alignment, in-frame beta chains only. Merged by CDR3 protein, the rows form single entries marked with the most common genes and DNA. The V and J calls were not made by the authors but by TCRdb's processing. The sample profile shows 45,000 to 75,000 distinct CDR3 sequences; under 30% of them were found once. The ten largest clones represent around 5% of the sample.

The origin of this receptor is a male donor with prostate cancer. This sequence uses TRBV10-3 and TRBJ1-5; the D gene cannot be named for sure. Specimen: PBMCs, collected before treatment. The CDR3 protein is CAISNNNQPQHF. In nucleotide form, the sequence is TGTGCCATCAGTAACAACAATCAGCCCCAGCATTTT.